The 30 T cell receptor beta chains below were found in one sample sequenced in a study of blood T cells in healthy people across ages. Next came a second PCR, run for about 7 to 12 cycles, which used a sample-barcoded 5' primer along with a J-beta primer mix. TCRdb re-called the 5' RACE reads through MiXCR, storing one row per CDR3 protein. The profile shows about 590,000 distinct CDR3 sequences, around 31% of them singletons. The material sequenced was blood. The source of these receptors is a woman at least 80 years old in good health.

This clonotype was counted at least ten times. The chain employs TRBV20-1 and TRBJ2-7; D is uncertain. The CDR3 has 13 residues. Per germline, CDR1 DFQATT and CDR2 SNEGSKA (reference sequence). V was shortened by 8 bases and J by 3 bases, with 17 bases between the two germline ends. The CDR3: CSTITDGIYEQYF. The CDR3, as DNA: TGCAGTACAATTACTGACGGAATCTACGAGCAGTACTTC.

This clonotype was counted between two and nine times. The CDR3 reads CASSLATGVTGELFF. CDR3 nucleotide sequence: TGTGCCAGCAGCTTAGCGACAGGGGTCACCGGGGAGCTGTTTTTT. J is TRBJ2-2 and V is TRBV7-9; TRBD1 aligns across 8 bases. CDR3 length: 15 residues. Trimming at V came to 0 bases and at J to 4 bases, leaving 1 base not matched to a gene. The V gene's germline CDR1 is SEHNR and CDR2 FQNEAQ (reference sequence).

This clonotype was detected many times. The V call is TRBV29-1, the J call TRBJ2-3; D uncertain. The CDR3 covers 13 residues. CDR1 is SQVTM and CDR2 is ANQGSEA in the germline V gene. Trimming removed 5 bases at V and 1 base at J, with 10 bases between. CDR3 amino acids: CSVRVGGTDTQYF. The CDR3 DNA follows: TGCAGCGTTCGGGTAGGCGGCACAGATACGCAGTATTTT.

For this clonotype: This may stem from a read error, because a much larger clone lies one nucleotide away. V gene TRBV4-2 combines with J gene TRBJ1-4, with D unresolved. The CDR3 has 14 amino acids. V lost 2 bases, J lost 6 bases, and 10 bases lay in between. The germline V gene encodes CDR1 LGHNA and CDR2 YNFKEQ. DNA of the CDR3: TGTGCCAGCAGCCAAAGTGCCCTTGATGAAAAACTGTTTTTT. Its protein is CASSQSALDEKLFF.

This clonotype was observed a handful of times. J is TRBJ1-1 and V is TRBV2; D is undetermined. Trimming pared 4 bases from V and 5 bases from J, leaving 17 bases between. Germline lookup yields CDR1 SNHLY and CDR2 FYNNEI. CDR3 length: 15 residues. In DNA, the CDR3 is TGTGCCAGCAGTGTGGCAGGATCAGGTTGGACTGAAGCTTTCTTT. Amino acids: CASSVAGSGWTEAFF.

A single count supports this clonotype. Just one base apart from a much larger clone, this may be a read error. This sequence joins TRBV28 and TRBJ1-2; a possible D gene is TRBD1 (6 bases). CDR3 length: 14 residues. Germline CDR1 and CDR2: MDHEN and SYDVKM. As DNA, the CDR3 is TGTGCCAACAGTCTACCCCCGGGGGCAAGGGGCTACACCTTC. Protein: CANSLPPGARGYTF.

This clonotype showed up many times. The CDR3 loop is CASSSDSRYTEAFF. In DNA form, the CDR3 reads TGTGCCAGCAGCTCCGACAGCCGGTACACTGAAGCTTTCTTT. J is TRBJ1-1 and V is TRBV7-3; D possibly corresponds to TRBD1 (5 bases). V lost 4 bases, J lost 3 bases, and 12 bases lay in between. Germline CDR1 reads SGHTA; CDR2 reads FQGTGA. This CDR3 has 14 amino acids.

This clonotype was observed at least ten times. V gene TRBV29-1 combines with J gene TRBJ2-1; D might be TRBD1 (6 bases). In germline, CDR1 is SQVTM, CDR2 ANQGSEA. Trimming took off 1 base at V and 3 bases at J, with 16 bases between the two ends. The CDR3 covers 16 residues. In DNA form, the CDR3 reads TGCAGCGTTGAAGGATTAGGCCAGGGGAACTACAATGAGCAGTTCTTC. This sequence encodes CSVEGLGQGNYNEQFF.

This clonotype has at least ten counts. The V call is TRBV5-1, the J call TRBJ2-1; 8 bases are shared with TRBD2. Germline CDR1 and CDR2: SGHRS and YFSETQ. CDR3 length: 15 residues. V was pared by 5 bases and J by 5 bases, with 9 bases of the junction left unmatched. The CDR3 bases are TGCGCCAGCAGGGAATCGGGGGGGCCACACAATGAGCAGTTCTTC. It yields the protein CASRESGGPHNEQFF.

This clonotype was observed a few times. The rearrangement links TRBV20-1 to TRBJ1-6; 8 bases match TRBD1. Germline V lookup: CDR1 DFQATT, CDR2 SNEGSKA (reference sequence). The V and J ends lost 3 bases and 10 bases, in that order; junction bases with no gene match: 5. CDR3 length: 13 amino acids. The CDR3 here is CSASPDRASPLHF. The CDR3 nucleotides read TGCAGTGCTAGCCCGGACAGGGCCTCACCCCTCCACTTT.

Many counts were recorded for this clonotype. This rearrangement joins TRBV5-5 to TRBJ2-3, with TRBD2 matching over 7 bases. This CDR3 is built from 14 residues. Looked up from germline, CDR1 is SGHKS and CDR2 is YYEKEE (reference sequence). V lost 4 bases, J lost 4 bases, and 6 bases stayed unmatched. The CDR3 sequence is CASSGGVRSDTQYF. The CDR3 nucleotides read TGTGCCAGCAGCGGGGGGGTCAGATCAGATACGCAGTATTTT. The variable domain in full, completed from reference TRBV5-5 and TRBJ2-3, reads DAGVTQSPTHLIKTRGQQVTLRCSPISGHKSVSWYQQVLGQGPQFIFQYYEKEERGRGNFPDRFSARQFPNYSSELNVNALLLGDSALYLCASSGGVRSDTQYFGPGTRLTVL.

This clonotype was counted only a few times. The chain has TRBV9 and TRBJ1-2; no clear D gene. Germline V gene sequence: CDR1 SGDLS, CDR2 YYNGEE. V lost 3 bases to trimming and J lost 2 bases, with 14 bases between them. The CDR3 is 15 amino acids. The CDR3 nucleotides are TGTGCCAGCAGCGCATCTAACTTTGGGAACTATGGCTACACCTTC. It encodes CASSASNFGNYGYTF.

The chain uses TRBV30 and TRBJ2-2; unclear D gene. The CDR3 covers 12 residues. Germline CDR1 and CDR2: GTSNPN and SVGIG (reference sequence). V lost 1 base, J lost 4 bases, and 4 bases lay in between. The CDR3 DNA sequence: TGTGCCTGGAGTGGGGGCACCGGGGAGCTGTTTTTT. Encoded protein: CAWSGGTGELFF.

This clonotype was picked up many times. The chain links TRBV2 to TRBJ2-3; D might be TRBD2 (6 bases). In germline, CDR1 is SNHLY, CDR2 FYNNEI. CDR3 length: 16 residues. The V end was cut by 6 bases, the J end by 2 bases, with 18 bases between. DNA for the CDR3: TGTGCCAGCAGGACTTCCCCGGGACTCAACACAGATACGCAGTATTTT. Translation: CASRTSPGLNTDTQYF. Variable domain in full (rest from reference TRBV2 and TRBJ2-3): EPEVTQTPSHQVTQMGQEVILRCVPISNHLYFYWYRQILGQKVEFLVSFYNNEISEKSEIFDDQFSVERPDGSNFTLKIRSTKLEDSAMYFCASRTSPGLNTDTQYFGPGTRLTVL.

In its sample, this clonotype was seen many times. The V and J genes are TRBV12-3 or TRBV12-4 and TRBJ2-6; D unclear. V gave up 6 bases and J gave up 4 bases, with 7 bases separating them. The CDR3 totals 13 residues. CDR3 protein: CASRPAGANVLTF. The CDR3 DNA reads TGTGCCAGCAGGCCGGCAGGGGCCAACGTCCTGACTTTC.

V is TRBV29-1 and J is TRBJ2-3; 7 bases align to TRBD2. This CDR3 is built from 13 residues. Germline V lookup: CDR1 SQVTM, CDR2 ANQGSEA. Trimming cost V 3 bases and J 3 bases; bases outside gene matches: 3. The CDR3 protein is CSVDRRETDTQYF. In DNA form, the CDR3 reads TGCAGCGTTGATCGGCGGGAGACAGATACGCAGTATTTT.

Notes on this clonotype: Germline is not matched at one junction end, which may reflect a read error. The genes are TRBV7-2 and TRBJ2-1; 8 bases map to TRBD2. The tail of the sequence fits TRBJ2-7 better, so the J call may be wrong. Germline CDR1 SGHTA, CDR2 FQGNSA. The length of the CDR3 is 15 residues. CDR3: CASNLVAGGYNEQYF. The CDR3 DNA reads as TGTGCCAGCAACTTAGTTGCGGGGGGCTACAATGAGCAGTACTTC.

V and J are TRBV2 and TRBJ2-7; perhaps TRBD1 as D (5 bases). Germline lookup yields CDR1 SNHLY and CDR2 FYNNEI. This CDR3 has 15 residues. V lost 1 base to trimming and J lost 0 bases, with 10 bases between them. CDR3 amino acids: CASSEEQAVSYEQYF. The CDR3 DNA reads TGTGCCAGCAGTGAAGAACAGGCTGTCTCCTACGAGCAGTACTTC.

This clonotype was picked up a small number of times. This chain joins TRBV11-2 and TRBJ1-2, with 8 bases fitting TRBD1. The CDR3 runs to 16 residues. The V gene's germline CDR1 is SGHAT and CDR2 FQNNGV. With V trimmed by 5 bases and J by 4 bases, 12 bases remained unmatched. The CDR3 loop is CASSIQPAGTGYGYTF. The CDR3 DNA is TGTGCCAGCAGCATCCAGCCTGCCGGGACAGGCTATGGCTACACCTTC.

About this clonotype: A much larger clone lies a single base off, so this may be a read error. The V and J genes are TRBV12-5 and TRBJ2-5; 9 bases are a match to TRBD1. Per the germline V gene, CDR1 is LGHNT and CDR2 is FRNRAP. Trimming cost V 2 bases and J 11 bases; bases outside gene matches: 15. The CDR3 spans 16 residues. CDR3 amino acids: CASGLSGTGQWGEQYF. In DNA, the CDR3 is TGTGCTAGTGGTTTGTCCGGGACAGGGCAATGGGGTGAGCAGTACTTC.

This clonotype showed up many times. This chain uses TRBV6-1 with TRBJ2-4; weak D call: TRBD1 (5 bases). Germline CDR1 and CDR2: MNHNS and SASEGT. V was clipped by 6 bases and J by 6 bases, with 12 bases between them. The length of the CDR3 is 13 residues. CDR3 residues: CASRWTSANIQYF. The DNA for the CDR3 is TGTGCCAGCAGGTGGACATCTGCAAACATTCAGTACTTC.

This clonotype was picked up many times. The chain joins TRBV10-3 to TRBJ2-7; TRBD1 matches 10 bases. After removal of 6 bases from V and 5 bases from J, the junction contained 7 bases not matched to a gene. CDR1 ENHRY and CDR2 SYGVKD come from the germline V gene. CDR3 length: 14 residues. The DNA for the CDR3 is TGTGCCATCAGAGGGACAGGGGCCCCCCACGAGCAGTACTTC. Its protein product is CAIRGTGAPHEQYF.

The CDR3 sequence: CASSVRDRGYNEQFF. The CDR3 DNA sequence: TGTGCCAGCAGCGTAAGGGACAGGGGGTATAATGAGCAGTTCTTC. This chain uses TRBV9 with TRBJ2-1; 11 nucleotides agree with TRBD1. This CDR3 is built from 15 residues. The V gene end was trimmed by 1 base and the J gene end by 7 bases; junction bases not matched to a gene: 4. The germline CDR1 and CDR2 sequences are SGDLS and YYNGEE.

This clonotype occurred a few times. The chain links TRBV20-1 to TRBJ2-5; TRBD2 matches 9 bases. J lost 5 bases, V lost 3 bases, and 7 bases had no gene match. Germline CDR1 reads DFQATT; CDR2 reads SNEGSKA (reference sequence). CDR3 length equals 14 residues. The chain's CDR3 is CSARPAGGMETQYF. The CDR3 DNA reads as TGCAGTGCTAGGCCCGCGGGGGGGATGGAGACCCAGTACTTC.

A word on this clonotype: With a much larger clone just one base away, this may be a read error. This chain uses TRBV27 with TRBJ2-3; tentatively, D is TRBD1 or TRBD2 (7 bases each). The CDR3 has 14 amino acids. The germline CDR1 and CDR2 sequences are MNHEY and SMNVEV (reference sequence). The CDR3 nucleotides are TGTGCCAGCAGGGGTCTCGGGGGGACAGATGCGCAGTATTTT. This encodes CASRGLGGTDAQYF.

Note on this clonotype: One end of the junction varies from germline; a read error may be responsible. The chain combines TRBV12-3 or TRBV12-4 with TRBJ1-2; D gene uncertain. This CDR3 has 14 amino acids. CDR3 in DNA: TGCGCCAGCAGTTTAGCGACTGACGTAAATGGCCACACCTTC. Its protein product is CASSLATDVNGHTF.

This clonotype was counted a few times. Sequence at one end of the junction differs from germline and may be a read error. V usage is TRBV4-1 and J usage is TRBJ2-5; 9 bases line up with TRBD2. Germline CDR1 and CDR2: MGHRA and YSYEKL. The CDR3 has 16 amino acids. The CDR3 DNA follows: TGCGCCAGCAGCCCAGCCGGGACTAGCATCCAAGAGACCCGGTACTTC. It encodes CASSPAGTSIQETRYF.

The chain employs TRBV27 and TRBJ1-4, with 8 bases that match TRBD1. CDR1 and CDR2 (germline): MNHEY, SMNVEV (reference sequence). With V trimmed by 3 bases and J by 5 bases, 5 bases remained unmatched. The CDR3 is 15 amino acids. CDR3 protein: CASSFSRQGNEKLFF. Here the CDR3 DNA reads TGTGCCAGCAGTTTTAGCCGACAGGGGAATGAAAAACTGTTTTTT.

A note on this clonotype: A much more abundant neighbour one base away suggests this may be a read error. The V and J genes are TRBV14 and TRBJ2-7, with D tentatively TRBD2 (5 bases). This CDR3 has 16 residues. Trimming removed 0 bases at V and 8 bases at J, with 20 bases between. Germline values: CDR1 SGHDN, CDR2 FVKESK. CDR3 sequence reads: CASSQEKMSSINKQYF. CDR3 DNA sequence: TGTGCCAGCAGCCAAGAAAAGATGTCTAGCATTAATAAGCAGTACTTC.

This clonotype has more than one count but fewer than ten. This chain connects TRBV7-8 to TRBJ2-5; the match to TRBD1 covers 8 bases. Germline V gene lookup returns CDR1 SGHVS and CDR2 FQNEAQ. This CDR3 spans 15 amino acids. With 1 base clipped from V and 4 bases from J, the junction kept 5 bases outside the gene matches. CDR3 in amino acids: CASSLDTGGGETQYF. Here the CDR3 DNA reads TGTGCCAGCAGCTTAGACACAGGGGGAGGAGAGACCCAGTACTTC.